Described below is a single T cell receptor beta chain sequence and its context. Its antigen is not identified. These data originate in a study of cytomegalovirus exposure and HLA in healthy donors. Whole-study findings and limits: Reportedly, fewer N-insertions than the approximately 690-donor mean appeared in an Asian-associated ancestry cluster in a later analysis. Analyses of presence and absence presupposed an approximately uniform sequencing depth across donors. Common viral pathogens were later found to be apparently linked to several of the most significant clusters. The study put 150 to 200 TCR beta chains on its list as cytomegalovirus-associated.

60 Vbeta and 13 Jbeta primers were used in PCR. Measured with immunoSEQ multiplex PCR; TCRdb has only the in-frame clones, and not every one. Altogether 35,000 to 40,000 clones are present, about 53% being singletons, with the ten largest covering 6.2%. V was clipped by 6 bases and J by 2 bases, with 22 bases between them. Germline V gene data show CDR1 as SGHVS and CDR2 as FQNEAQ. The CDR3 length is 17 residues. The specimen was PBMCs. The J gene is TRBJ1-2, the V gene TRBV7-8; D unresolved. The sequence was obtained from a woman between 35 and 50 years old in good health and CMV-seropositive. This CDR3 reads CASREDGLYSGNYGYTF. In DNA form, the CDR3 reads TGTGCCAGCAGGGAGGACGGCCTCTATTCGGGCAACTATGGCTACACCTTC.